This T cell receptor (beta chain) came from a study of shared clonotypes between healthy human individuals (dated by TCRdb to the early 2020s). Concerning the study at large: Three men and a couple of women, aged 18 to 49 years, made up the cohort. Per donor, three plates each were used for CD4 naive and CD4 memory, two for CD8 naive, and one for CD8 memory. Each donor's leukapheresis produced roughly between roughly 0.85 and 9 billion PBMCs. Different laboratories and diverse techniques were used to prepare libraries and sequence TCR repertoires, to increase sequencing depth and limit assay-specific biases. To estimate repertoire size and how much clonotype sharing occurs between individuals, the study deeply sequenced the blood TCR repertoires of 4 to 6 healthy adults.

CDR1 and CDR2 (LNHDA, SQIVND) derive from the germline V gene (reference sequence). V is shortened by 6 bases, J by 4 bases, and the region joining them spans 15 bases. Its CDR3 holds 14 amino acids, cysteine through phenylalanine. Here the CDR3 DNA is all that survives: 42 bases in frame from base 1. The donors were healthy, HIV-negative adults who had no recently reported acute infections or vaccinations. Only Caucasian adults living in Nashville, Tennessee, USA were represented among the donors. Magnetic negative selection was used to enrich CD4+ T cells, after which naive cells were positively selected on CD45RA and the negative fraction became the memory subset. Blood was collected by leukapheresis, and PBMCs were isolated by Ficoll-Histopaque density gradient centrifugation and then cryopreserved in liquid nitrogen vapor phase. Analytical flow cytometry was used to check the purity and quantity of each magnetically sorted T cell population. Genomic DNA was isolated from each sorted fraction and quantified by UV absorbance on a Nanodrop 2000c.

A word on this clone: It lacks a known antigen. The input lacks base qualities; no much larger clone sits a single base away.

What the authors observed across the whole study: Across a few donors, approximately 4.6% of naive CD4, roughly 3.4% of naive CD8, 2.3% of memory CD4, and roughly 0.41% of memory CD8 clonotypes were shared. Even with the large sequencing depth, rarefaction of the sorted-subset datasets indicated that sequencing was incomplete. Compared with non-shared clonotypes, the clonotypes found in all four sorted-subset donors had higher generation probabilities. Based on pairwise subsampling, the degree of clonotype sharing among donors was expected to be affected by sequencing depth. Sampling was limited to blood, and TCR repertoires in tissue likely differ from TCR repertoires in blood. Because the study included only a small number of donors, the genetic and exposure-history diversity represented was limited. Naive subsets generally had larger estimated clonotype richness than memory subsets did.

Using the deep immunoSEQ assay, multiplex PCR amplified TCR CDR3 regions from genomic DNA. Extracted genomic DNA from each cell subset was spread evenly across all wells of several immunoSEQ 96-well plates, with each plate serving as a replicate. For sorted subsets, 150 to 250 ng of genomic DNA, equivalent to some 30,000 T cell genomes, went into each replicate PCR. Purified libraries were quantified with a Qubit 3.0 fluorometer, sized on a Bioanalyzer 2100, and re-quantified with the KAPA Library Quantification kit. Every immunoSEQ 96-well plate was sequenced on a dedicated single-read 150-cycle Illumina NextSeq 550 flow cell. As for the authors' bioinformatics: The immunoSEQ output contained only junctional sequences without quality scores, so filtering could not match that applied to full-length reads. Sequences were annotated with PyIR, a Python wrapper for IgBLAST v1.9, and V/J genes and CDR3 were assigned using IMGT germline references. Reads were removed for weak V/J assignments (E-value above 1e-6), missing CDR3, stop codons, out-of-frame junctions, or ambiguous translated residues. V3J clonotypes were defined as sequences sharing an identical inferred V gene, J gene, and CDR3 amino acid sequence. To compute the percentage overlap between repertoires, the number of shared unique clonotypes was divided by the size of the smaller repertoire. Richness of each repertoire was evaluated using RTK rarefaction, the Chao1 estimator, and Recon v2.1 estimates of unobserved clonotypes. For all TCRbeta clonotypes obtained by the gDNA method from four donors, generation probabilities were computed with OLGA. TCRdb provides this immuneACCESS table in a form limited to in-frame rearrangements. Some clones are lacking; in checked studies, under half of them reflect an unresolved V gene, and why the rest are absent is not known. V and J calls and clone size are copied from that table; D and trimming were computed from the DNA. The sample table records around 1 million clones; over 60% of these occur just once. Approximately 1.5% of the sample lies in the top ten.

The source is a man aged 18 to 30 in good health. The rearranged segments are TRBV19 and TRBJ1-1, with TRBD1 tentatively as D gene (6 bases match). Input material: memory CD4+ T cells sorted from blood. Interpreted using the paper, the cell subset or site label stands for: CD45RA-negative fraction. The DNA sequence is TGTGCCAGTAGCTCCTGGTGGGGGGCCACTGAAGCTTTCTTT. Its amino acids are CASSSWWGATEAFF.